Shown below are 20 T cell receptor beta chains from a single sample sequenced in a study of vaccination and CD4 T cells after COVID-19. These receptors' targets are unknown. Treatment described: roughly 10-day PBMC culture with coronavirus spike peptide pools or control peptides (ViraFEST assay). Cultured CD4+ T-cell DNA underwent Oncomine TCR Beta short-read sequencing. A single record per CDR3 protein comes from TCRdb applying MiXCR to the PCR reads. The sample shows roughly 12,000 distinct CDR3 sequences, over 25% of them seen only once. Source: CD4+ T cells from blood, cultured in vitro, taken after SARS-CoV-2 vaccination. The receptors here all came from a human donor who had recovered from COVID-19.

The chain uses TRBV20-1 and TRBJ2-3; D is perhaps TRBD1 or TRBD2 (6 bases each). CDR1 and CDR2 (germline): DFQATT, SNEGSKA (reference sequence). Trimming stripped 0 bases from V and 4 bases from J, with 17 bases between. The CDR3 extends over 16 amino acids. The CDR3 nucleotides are TGCAGTGCTAGAGATCTAGTGACGGGGGCCGCAGATACGCAGTATTTT. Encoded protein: CSARDLVTGAADTQYF.

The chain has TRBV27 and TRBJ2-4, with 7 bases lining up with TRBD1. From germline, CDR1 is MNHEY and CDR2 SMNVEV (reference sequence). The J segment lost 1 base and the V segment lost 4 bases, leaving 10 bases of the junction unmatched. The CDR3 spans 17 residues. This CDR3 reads CASSSAQGVEAKNIQYF. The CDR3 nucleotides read TGTGCCAGCAGTTCTGCCCAGGGGGTAGAGGCCAAAAACATTCAGTACTTC.

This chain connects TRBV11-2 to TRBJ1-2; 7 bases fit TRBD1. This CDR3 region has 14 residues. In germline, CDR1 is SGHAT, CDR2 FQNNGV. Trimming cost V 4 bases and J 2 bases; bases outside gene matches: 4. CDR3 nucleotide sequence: TGTGCCAGCAGCTCGATGGACAGGAACTATGGCTACACCTTC. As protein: CASSSMDRNYGYTF.

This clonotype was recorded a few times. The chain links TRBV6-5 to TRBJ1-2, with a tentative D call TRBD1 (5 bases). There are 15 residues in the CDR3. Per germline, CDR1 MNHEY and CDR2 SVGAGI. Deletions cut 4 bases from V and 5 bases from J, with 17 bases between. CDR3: CASSSNTGTSYGYTF. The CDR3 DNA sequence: TGTGCCAGCAGTTCCAATACCGGGACGTCATATGGCTACACCTTC.

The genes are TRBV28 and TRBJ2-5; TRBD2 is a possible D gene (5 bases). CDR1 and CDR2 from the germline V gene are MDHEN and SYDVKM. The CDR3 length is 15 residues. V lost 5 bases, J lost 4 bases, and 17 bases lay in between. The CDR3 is CASSTPRRVLETQYF. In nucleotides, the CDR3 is TGTGCCAGCAGTACCCCACGGCGGGTTCTAGAGACCCAGTACTTC.

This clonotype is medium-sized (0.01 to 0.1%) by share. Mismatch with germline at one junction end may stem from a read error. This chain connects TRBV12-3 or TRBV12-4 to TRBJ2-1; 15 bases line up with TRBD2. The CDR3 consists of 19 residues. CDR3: CASTLGGLAGGGGYNEQFF. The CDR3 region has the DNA TGTGCCAGCACTTTAGGGGGACTAGCGGGAGGAGGGGGGTACAATGAGCAGTTCTTC.

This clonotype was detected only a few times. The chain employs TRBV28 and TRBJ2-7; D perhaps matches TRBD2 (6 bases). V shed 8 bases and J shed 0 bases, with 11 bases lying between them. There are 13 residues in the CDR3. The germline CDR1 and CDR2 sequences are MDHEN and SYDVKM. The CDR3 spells CASGRPTSYEQYF. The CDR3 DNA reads TGTGCCAGCGGGAGGCCAACCTCCTACGAGCAGTACTTC.

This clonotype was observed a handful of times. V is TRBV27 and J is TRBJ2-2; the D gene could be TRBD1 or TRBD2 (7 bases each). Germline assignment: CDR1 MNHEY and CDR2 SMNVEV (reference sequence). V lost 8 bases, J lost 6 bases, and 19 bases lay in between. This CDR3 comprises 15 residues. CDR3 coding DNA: TGTGCCAGCGGGGCTCAGGGGAGGGGGCCCGGGGAGCTGTTTTTT. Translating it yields CASGAQGRGPGELFF.

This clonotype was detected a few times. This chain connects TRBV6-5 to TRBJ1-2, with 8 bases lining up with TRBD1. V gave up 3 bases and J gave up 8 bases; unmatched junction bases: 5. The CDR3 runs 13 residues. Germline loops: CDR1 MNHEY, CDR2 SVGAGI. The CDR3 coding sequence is TGTGCCAGCAGTTATGACAGGGGATCAGGCTACACCTTC. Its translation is CASSYDRGSGYTF.

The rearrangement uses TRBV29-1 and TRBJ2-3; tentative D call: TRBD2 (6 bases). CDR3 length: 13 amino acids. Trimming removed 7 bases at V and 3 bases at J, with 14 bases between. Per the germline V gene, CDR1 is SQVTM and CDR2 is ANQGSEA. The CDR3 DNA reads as TGCAGCGCAGGCGGGGCGAATACAGATACGCAGTATTTT. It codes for CSAGGANTDTQYF.

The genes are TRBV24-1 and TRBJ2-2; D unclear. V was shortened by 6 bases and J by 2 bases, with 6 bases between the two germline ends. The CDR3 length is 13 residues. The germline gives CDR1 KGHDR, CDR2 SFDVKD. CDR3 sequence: CATSLANTGELFF. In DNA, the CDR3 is TGTGCCACCAGTTTAGCAAACACCGGGGAGCTGTTTTTT.

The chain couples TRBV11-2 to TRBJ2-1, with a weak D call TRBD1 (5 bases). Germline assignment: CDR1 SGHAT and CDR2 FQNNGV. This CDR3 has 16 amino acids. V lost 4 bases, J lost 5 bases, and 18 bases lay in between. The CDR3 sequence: CASSSSSRVANNEQFF. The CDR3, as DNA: TGTGCCAGCAGCTCCTCGTCCAGGGTGGCGAACAATGAGCAGTTCTTC.

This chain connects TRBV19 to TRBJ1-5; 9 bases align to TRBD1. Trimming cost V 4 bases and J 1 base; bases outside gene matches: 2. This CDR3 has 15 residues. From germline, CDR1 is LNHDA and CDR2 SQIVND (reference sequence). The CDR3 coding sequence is TGTGCCAGTAGTAGGGACAGGGAGAGCAATCAGCCCCAGCATTTT. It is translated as CASSRDRESNQPQHF.

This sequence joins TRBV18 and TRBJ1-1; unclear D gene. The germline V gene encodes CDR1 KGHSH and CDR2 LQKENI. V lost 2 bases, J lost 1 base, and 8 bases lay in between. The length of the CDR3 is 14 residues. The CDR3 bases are TGTGCCAGCTCACCAATAACACGGAACACTGAAGCTTTCTTT. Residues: CASSPITRNTEAFF.

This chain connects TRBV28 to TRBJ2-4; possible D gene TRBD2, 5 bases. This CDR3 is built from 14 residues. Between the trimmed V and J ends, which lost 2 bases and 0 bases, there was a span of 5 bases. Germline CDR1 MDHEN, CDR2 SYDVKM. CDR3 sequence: CASSLEGAKNIQYF. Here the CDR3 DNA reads TGTGCCAGCAGTTTAGAGGGAGCCAAAAACATTCAGTACTTC. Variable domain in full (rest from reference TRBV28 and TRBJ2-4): DVKVTQSSRYLVKRTGEKVFLECVQDMDHENMFWYRQDPGLGLRLIYFSYDVKMKEKGDIPEGYSVSREKKERFSLILESASTNQTSMYLCASSLEGAKNIQYFGAGTRLSVL.

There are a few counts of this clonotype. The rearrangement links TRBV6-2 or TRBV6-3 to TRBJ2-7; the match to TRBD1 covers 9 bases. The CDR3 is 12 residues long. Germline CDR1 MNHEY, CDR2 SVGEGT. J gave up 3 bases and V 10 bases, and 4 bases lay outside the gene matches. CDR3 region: CATTGQGYEQYF. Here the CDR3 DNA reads TGTGCCACCACGGGACAGGGCTACGAGCAGTACTTC.

The CDR3 nucleotides read TGTGCCAGCAGCCCCATTGCGGGAGGGTGGGCAGATACGCAGTATTTT. Its protein is CASSPIAGGWADTQYF. The gene calls are TRBV11-2 and TRBJ2-3; 9 bases align to TRBD2. V dropped 5 bases and J dropped 4; count of bases not matched to a gene: 10. Germline values: CDR1 SGHAT, CDR2 FQNNGV. The length of the CDR3 is 16 residues.

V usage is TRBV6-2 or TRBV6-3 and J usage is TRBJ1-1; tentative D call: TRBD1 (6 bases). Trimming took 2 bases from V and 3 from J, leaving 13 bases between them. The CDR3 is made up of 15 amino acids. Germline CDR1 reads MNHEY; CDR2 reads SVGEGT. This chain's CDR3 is CASSYGRAGDTEAFF. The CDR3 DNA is TGTGCCAGCAGTTACGGCAGGGCAGGGGACACTGAAGCTTTCTTT.

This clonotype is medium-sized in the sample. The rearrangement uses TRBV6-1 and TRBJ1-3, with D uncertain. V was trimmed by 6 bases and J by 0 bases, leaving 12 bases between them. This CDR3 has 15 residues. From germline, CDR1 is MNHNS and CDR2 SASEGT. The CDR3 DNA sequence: TGTGCCAGCAGGCCGGGTAGGGCCTCTGGAAACACCATATATTTT. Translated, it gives CASRPGRASGNTIYF.

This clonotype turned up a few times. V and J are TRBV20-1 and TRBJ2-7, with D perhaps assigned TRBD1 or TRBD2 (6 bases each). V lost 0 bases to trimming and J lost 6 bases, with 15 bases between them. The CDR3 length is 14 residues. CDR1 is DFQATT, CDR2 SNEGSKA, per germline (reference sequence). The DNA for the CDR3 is TGCAGTGCTAGAGATAAGGGCAGGGGAGGCGAGCAGTACTTC. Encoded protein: CSARDKGRGGEQYF.